These T cell receptor beta chains were read from a single sample in a study of T-cell memory formation after mild COVID-19. TCRdb independently ran MiXCR on the 5' RACE reads; one entry per CDR3 protein. The table records about 320,000 distinct CDR3 sequences, 13% to 15% of them present only once. The source material was PBMCs or a T cell subset sorted from them (not recorded which). These receptor sequences come from a man aged 18 to 29 who had mild COVID-19 (a few samples of this study predate the infection). Cell type and time point are not known. Both conserved end residues are part of each CDR3. The order of the fields is V gene, J gene, D gene, clone size, CDR3 DNA, CDR3 protein. A D gene is named only where the DNA matches it firmly. A clone size is listed for some rows: how often the clone was seen (once, few, many), or a class if it is expanded.

>TRBV12-3/TRBV12-4|TRBJ2-2|-|-
TGTGCCAGCATGAACACCGGGGAGCTGTTTTTT
CASMNTGELFF
>TRBV4-3|TRBJ1-1|-|-
TGCGCCAGCAGCCACGGAGGCGGTTTTATGAACACTGAAGCTTTCTTT
CASSHGGGFMNTEAFF
>TRBV7-2|TRBJ1-2|TRBD1|few
TGTGCCAGCAGCTTAGGTGCGGGACAGGTCTATGGCTACACCTTC
CASSLGAGQVYGYTF
>TRBV9|TRBJ1-3|TRBD1|few
TGTGCCAGCAGCGTAGCGTCAGGGGGTGGAAACACCATATATTTT
CASSVASGGGNTIYF
>TRBV12-3/TRBV12-4|TRBJ2-7|TRBD1|-
TGTGCCAGCAATCGACAGGGGGCAACCTACGAGCAGTACTTC
CASNRQGATYEQYF
>TRBV5-1|TRBJ2-6|-|-
TGCGCCAGCAAAAAGATCGGGGTTTTCTCTGGGGCCAACGTCCTGACTTTC
CASKKIGVFSGANVLTF
>TRBV6-2/TRBV6-3|TRBJ1-2|-|-
TGTGCCAGCAGAACCGGGACGGATGGCTACACCTTC
CASRTGTDGYTF
>TRBV5-1|TRBJ2-5|-|few
TGCGCCAGCAGCTTGGAGGCAGGAGGAGGGGGTGTGGAGACCCAGTACTTC
CASSLEAGGGGVETQYF
>TRBV5-1|TRBJ1-2|-|-
TGCGCCAGCAGCTTGGCCGGGGTGTCCTATGGCTACACCTTC
CASSLAGVSYGYTF
>TRBV5-1|TRBJ2-1|TRBD2|-
TGCGCCAGCAGCGACCTCGGGGCGGGGGGCCCGCGGTCCATTCTATTCTTC
CASSDLGAGGPRSILFF